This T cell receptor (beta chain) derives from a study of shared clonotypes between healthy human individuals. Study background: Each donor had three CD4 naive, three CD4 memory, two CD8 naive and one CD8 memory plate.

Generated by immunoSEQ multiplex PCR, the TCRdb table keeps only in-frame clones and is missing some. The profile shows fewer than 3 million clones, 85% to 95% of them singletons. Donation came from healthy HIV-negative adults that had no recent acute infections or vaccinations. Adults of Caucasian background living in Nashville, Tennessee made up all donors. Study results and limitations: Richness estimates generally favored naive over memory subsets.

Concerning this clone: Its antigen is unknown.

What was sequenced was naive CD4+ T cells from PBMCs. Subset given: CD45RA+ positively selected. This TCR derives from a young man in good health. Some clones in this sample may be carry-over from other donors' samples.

CDR3 nucleotides: TGTGCCAGCAGCCCCCCGAGTAACACTGAAGCTTTCTTT. It is translated as CASSPPSNTEAFF. The chain employs TRBV7-6 and TRBJ1-1; D is unresolved. The germline CDR1 and CDR2 sequences are SGHVS and FNYEAQ. The length of the CDR3 is 13 residues. V gave up 5 bases and J gave up 2 bases, with 9 bases separating them. Full variable domain (remainder filled in from reference TRBV7-6 and TRBJ1-1): GAGVSQSPRYKVTKRGQDVALRCDPISGHVSLYWYRQALGQGPEFLTYFNYEAQQDKSGLPNDRFSAERPEGSISTLTIQRTEQRDSAMYRCASSPPSNTEAFFGQGTRLTVV.